These 3 T cell receptor beta chains originate from one sample sequenced in a study of cytomegalovirus exposure and HLA in healthy donors. Primers: 60 Vbeta forward and 13 Jbeta reverse. The data were produced by immunoSEQ multiplex PCR, yet TCRdb's version contains in-frame clones alone and is incomplete. The table lists about 98,000 clones, about 74% of them singletons. Sequencing input: PBMCs. Receptor source: a male donor in good health and CMV-seronegative.

For the CDR3, the DNA is TGTGCCAGCAGTGTTCACAGGGGTGGAGGCTACACCTTC. Translation gives CASSVHRGGGYTF. This chain links TRBV28 with TRBJ1-2; 7 nucleotides match TRBD1. This CDR3 spans 13 amino acids. CDR1 MDHEN and CDR2 SYDVKM come from the germline V gene. V lost 5 bases, J lost 8 bases, and 8 bases stayed unmatched.

This chain joins TRBV7-2 and TRBJ2-7; tentative D call: TRBD1 (6 bases). This CDR3 has 14 amino acids. Trimming cost V 6 bases and J 5 bases, with 17 bases left between them. The germline gives CDR1 SGHTA, CDR2 FQGNSA. For the CDR3, the DNA is TGTGCCAGCAGATCCGACAGGACGCCCCACGAGCAGTACTTC. This sequence encodes CASRSDRTPHEQYF.

V gene TRBV19 combines with J gene TRBJ2-2; 14 bases are a match to TRBD2. CDR1 and CDR2 from the germline V gene are LNHDA and SQIVND (reference sequence). This CDR3 region has 18 residues. V lost 1 base to trimming and J lost 0 bases; unmatched junction nucleotides: 1. In nucleotides, the CDR3 is TGTGCCAGTAGTATAGTGGGACTAGCGGGAGCGAACACCGGGGAGCTGTTTTTT. Translating gives CASSIVGLAGANTGELFF.